These 4 T cell receptor beta chains originate from one sample sequenced in a study of blood T cell repertoires in COVID-19. Repertoires were generated with immunoSEQ multiplex PCR, while TCRdb's copy carries only in-frame clones and drops some. The sample shows about 270,000 clones, about nine tenths of them seen only once. Sequenced input: PBMCs or T cells enriched from blood (not recorded which). All receptors derive from a middle-aged woman with acute COVID-19.

The rearrangement joins TRBV19 to TRBJ1-6; D is uncertain. Germline V CDR1 and CDR2: LNHDA, SQIVND (reference sequence). This CDR3 has 14 residues. Trimming shortened V by 5 bases and J by 5 bases, and 10 bases separated the two germline ends. As DNA, the CDR3 is TGTGCCAGTAGTCTGACGGAGGATAATTCACCCCTCCACTTT. This gives the protein CASSLTEDNSPLHF. Looking up the rest from reference TRBV19 and TRBJ1-6 gives the full variable domain: DGGITQSPKYLFRKEGQNVTLSCEQNLNHDAMYWYRQDPGQGLRLIYYSQIVNDFQKGDIAEGYSVSREKKESFPLTVTSAQKNPTAFYLCASSLTEDNSPLHFGNGTRLTVT.

The chain uses TRBV6-5 and TRBJ1-5, with 8 bases that match TRBD1. J was trimmed by 7 bases and V by 6 bases; bases with no gene match: 8. Germline V gene lookup returns CDR1 MNHEY and CDR2 SVGAGI. This CDR3 spans 14 amino acids. The CDR3 spells CASRADRGWQPQHF. DNA of the CDR3: TGTGCCAGCAGGGCTGACAGGGGATGGCAGCCCCAGCATTTT.

The rearrangement uses TRBV19 and TRBJ2-1, with D maybe TRBD1 (6 bases). CDR3 length: 15 amino acids. Germline assignment: CDR1 LNHDA and CDR2 SQIVND (reference sequence). Trimming stripped 6 bases from V and 9 bases from J, with 21 bases between. The DNA for the CDR3 is TGTGCCAGTAGCGACGGACAGAATTGGCGGAGTGAGCAGTTCTTC. Protein product: CASSDGQNWRSEQFF.

This clone was picked up one time. The rearrangement uses TRBV19 and TRBJ1-2, with unresolved D. The germline V gene encodes CDR1 LNHDA and CDR2 SQIVND (reference sequence). V dropped 3 bases and J dropped 7 bases, with 15 bases sitting between them. The CDR3 loop spans 14 amino acids. The CDR3 sequence is CASSMREFVRGYTF. The CDR3 DNA reads as TGTGCCAGTAGTATGCGGGAGTTTGTGCGTGGCTACACCTTC.